The T cell receptor (beta chain) described here comes from a study of blood T cell repertoires in COVID-19. The overall study: Donors in the United States, Italy and Spain gave samples during acute or convalescent COVID-19.

The CDR3 loop spans 14 amino acids. CDR1 is SEHNR and CDR2 is FQNEAQ in the germline V gene (reference sequence). V lost 4 bases and J lost 1, with 10 bases in between. This clone was observed a single time. Profiled with immunoSEQ multiplex PCR; TCRdb holds only in-frame clones, not every one. This sample has approximately 51,000 clones, with under 85% found just once. Sequencing used peripheral blood. The V and J genes are TRBV7-9 and TRBJ1-2; no definite D call. The receptor comes from a human donor in a cohort sampled during active COVID-19. CDR3 sequence reads: CASSSQGVNYGYTF. DNA of the CDR3: TGTGCCAGCAGCTCCCAAGGAGTTAACTATGGCTACACCTTC. The full variable domain, completed using reference TRBV7-9 and TRBJ1-2, is DTGVSQNPRHKITKRGQNVTFRCDPISEHNRLYWYRQTLGQGPEFLTYFQNEAQLEKSRLLSDRFSAERPKGSFSTLEIQRTEQGDSAMYLCASSSQGVNYGYTFGSGTRLTVV.